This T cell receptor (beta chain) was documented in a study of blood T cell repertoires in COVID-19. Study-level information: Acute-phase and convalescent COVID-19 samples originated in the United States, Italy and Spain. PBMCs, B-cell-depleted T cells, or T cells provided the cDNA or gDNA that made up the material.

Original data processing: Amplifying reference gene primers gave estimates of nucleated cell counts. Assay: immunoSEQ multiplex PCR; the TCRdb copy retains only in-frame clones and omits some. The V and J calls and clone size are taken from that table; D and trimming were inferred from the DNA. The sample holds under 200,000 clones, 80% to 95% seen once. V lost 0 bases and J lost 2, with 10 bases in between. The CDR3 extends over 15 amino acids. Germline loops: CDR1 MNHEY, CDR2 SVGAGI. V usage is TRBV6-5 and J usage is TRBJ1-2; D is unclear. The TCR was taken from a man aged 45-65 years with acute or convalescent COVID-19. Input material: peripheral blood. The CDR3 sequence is CASSYSIRGNYGYTF. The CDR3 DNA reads TGTGCCAGCAGTTACTCGATTCGGGGAAACTATGGCTACACCTTC.